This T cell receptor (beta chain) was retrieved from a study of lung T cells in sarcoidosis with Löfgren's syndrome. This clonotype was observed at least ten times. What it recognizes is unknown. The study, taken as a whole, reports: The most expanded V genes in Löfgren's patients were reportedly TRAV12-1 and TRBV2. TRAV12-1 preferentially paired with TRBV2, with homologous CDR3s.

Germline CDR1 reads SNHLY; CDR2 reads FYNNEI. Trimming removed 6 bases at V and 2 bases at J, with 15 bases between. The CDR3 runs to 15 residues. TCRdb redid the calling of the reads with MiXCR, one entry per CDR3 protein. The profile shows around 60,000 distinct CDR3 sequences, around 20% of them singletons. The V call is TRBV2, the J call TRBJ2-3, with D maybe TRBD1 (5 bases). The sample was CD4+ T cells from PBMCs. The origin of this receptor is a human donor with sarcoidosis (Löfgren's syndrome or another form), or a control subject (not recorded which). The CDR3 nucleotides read TGTGCCAGCAGGGACATTTCCTTTTACACAGATACGCAGTATTTT. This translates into CASRDISFYTDTQYF.